The clone carrying this T cell receptor (beta chain) has a single count. Its cognate antigen is unknown. Looked up from germline, CDR1 is MDHEN and CDR2 is SYDVKM. This CDR3 is built from 16 residues. V trimming: 3 bases; J trimming: 3 bases; junction bases outside the gene matches: 7. These data are taken from a study of T cells in Graves' hyperthyroidism and ophthalmopathy. Study-wide points: The majority of expanded thyroid clonotypes above 0.001 also appeared in blood.

About 10 ml fresh peripheral blood yielded the PBMCs. There were TCR beta CDR3 regions amplified from RNA transcripts. The TCR CDR3 first-round RT-PCR relied on the HTBI primer set. TCRdb passed the multiplex PCR reads through MiXCR, listing each CDR3 protein once. In the table there are 550,000 to 600,000 distinct CDR3 sequences, 14% of which are singletons. The specimen sequenced was blood. The chain recombines TRBV28 with TRBJ2-3; 9 bases align to TRBD1. This TCR derives from a woman younger than 35 with Graves' ophthalmopathy. CDR3 sequence reads: CASSFIRDRVTDTQYF. CDR3 nucleotide sequence: TGTGCCAGCAGTTTCATCCGGGACAGGGTAACAGATACGCAGTATTTT.